The 29 T cell receptor beta chains listed next were all sequenced from one sample in a study of T cell responses to AZD1222 COVID-19 vaccine. TCRdb keeps only in-frame clones here, not all; method: immunoSEQ multiplex PCR. The data hold 110,000 or so clones, with roughly 91% observed a single time. Source: peripheral blood, taken on day 0 of AZD1222 vaccination. The source is an adult in good health.

The rearrangement uses TRBV19 and TRBJ2-7; tentative D call: TRBD1 (6 bases). V lost 5 bases and J lost 3, with 11 bases in between. CDR3 length: 13 amino acids. From germline, CDR1 is LNHDA and CDR2 SQIVND (reference sequence). The CDR3 DNA reads TGTGCCAGTAGTCTGGACAGTTTCTACGAGCAGTACTTC. Translating gives CASSLDSFYEQYF.

V is TRBV30 and J is TRBJ1-5; D remains ambiguous. The CDR3 runs to 11 residues. The V gene lost 4 bases and the J gene lost 7 bases, with 8 bases spanning the gap. CDR1 is GTSNPN, CDR2 SVGIG, per germline (reference sequence). The CDR3 is CAWIPWQPQHF. The CDR3 DNA follows: TGTGCCTGGATCCCCTGGCAGCCCCAGCATTTT.

V gene TRBV5-1 combines with J gene TRBJ2-5; TRBD1 matches 10 bases. CDR3 size: 14 residues. Germline V gene sequence: CDR1 SGHRS, CDR2 YFSETQ. The V and J ends lost 3 bases and 5 bases, in that order; junction bases with no gene match: 4. The CDR3 sequence: CASSWGQGSETQYF. For the CDR3, the DNA is TGCGCCAGCAGCTGGGGACAGGGGAGCGAGACCCAGTACTTC.

CDR3: CASSLALTDNTEAFF. The CDR3 region has the DNA TGCGCCAGCAGCTTGGCCCTGACGGACAACACTGAAGCTTTCTTT. This rearrangement joins TRBV5-1 to TRBJ1-1; D is ambiguous. The CDR3 extends over 15 amino acids. CDR1 SGHRS and CDR2 YFSETQ come from the germline V gene. Trimming took 0 bases from V and 2 from J, leaving 11 bases between them. The complete variable domain, with remaining parts taken from reference TRBV5-1 and TRBJ1-1, reads KAGVTQTPRYLIKTRGQQVTLSCSPISGHRSVSWYQQTPGQGLQFLFEYFSETQRNKGNFPGRFSGRQFSNSRSEMNVSTLELGDSALYLCASSLALTDNTEAFFGQGTRLTVV.

The gene calls are TRBV7-2 and TRBJ1-4; no definite D call. Germline lookup yields CDR1 SGHTA and CDR2 FQGNSA. The CDR3 spans 15 residues. V dropped 5 bases and J dropped 8 bases, with 18 bases sitting between them. CDR3 protein: CASSAGSGSREKLFF. CDR3 DNA: TGTGCCAGCAGCGCGGGTTCGGGAAGTCGAGAAAAACTGTTTTTT.

The gene calls are TRBV2 and TRBJ2-7, with D tentatively TRBD1 (6 bases). Germline V gene sequence: CDR1 SNHLY, CDR2 FYNNEI. V was clipped by 3 bases and J by 3 bases, with 9 bases between them. The CDR3 length is 13 residues. CDR3 nucleotides: TGTGCCAGCAGTGAGGGGGCCCACTACGAGCAGTACTTC. Translating it yields CASSEGAHYEQYF. The entire variable domain, with the rest obtained from reference TRBV2 and TRBJ2-7, is as follows: EPEVTQTPSHQVTQMGQEVILRCVPISNHLYFYWYRQILGQKVEFLVSFYNNEISEKSEIFDDQFSVERPDGSNFTLKIRSTKLEDSAMYFCASSEGAHYEQYFGPGTRLTVT.

This clone was found once. This chain uses TRBV24-1 with TRBJ2-2, with TRBD1 matching over 7 bases. Germline values: CDR1 KGHDR, CDR2 SFDVKD. The CDR3 has 16 amino acids. V was clipped by 6 bases and J by 5 bases; unmatched bases: 11. CDR3 region: CATSNTGARGTGELFF. In DNA form, the CDR3 reads TGTGCCACCAGTAATACAGGGGCCCGAGGAACCGGGGAGCTGTTTTTT.

This chain uses TRBV6-5 with TRBJ1-2; D is unclear. This CDR3 has 13 residues. Trimming removed 8 bases at V and 0 bases at J, with 10 bases between. Germline lookup yields CDR1 MNHEY and CDR2 SVGAGI. This CDR3 reads CASGGVANYGYTF. The CDR3 DNA reads as TGTGCCAGCGGCGGCGTAGCTAACTATGGCTACACCTTC.

This rearrangement joins TRBV11-3 to TRBJ2-1; 8 bases are shared with TRBD1. The CDR3 totals 15 residues. Germline CDR1 SGHNT, CDR2 YENEEA. The J segment lost 2 bases and the V segment lost 0 bases, leaving 0 bases of the junction unmatched. Here the CDR3 reads CASSLEQGAYNEQFF. The DNA for the CDR3 is TGTGCCAGCAGCTTAGAACAGGGGGCCTACAATGAGCAGTTCTTC.

V and J are TRBV28 and TRBJ1-4; D remains unclear. The germline V gene has CDR1 MDHEN and CDR2 SYDVKM. CDR3 size: 13 residues. V was shortened by 8 bases and J by 7 bases, with 14 bases between the two germline ends. The CDR3 DNA sequence: TGTGCCAGCCTGGACCCCGGGCGTGAAAAACTGTTTTTT. This encodes CASLDPGREKLFF.

The J gene is TRBJ2-3, the V gene TRBV4-1; 9 bases line up with TRBD1. Germline V gene lookup returns CDR1 MGHRA and CDR2 YSYEKL. The CDR3 loop spans 14 amino acids. With 1 base clipped from V and 6 bases from J, the junction kept 2 bases outside the gene matches. For the CDR3, the DNA is TGCGCCAGCAGCCAAGTGGGGACAGGGGATACGCAGTATTTT. Translation: CASSQVGTGDTQYF.

The chain links TRBV2 to TRBJ2-3; TRBD2 aligns across 8 bases. CDR3 length: 14 amino acids. In germline, CDR1 is SNHLY, CDR2 FYNNEI. V gave up 2 bases and J gave up 4 bases; unmatched junction bases: 2. CDR3 sequence (DNA): TGTGCCAGCAGTGAAAGGCGGGAGGCAGATACGCAGTATTTT. Its protein is CASSERREADTQYF.

V gene TRBV11-2 combines with J gene TRBJ1-4; no definite D call. The germline CDR1 and CDR2 sequences are SGHAT and FQNNGV. The CDR3 totals 12 residues. Trimming removed 4 bases at V and 6 bases at J, with 6 bases between. The chain's CDR3 is CASSSADEKLFF. CDR3 DNA: TGTGCCAGCAGCTCCGCAGATGAAAAACTGTTTTTT.

This rearrangement joins TRBV9 to TRBJ2-2, with 9 positions matching TRBD2. V was pared by 4 bases and J by 0 bases, with 7 bases of the junction left unmatched. The CDR3 is 17 amino acids. CDR1 is SGDLS and CDR2 is YYNGEE in the germline V gene. The CDR3 DNA reads as TGTGCCAGCAGCCTTTCGCGGGAGGGCCCGAACACCGGGGAGCTGTTTTTT. It encodes CASSLSREGPNTGELFF.

This sequence joins TRBV18 and TRBJ1-1; the D gene is possibly TRBD1 (6 bases). Germline loops: CDR1 KGHSH, CDR2 LQKENI. This CDR3 contains 14 residues. Trimming left V 5 bases short and J 1 base short, with 11 bases between. As DNA, the CDR3 is TGTGCCAGCTCAACCGGGACAACGAACACTGAAGCTTTCTTT. Residues: CASSTGTTNTEAFF.

This sequence joins TRBV9 and TRBJ1-2, with D perhaps matching TRBD1 (5 bases). The CDR3 totals 14 residues. Germline loops: CDR1 SGDLS, CDR2 YYNGEE. Trimming removed 3 bases from V and 6 bases from J, with 15 bases in between. The CDR3 here is CASSGFAPGDGYTF. CDR3 sequence (DNA): TGTGCCAGCAGCGGCTTCGCTCCGGGGGATGGCTACACCTTC.

In this sample, this clone turned up once. In nucleotides, the CDR3 is TGTGCCAGCAGTCGGGGGCCCGCCATGAACACTGAAGCTTTCTTT. Its translation: CASSRGPAMNTEAFF. The V and J genes are TRBV6-5 and TRBJ1-1; D might be TRBD1 (6 bases). V was clipped by 5 bases and J by 0 bases, with 13 bases between them. CDR3 length equals 15 residues. The germline CDR1 and CDR2 sequences are MNHEY and SVGAGI.

This clone was observed a few times. The chain couples TRBV7-2 to TRBJ1-1; the match to TRBD1 covers 7 bases. The ends lost 8 bases at V and 4 bases at J; junction bases unmatched: 10. Germline CDR1 and CDR2: SGHTA and FQGNSA. The CDR3 is 14 amino acids. CDR3: CASRTNRGGTEAFF. CDR3 coding DNA: TGTGCCAGCCGAACGAACAGGGGCGGCACTGAAGCTTTCTTT.

The chain recombines TRBV10-3 with TRBJ2-5; D may be TRBD2 (6 bases). There are 13 residues in the CDR3. V was trimmed by 4 bases and J by 3 bases, leaving 9 bases between them. Germline CDR1 and CDR2: ENHRY and SYGVKD. CDR3 nucleotides: TGTGCCATCAGTGTGGAGGGAAAAGAGACCCAGTACTTC. Its protein is CAISVEGKETQYF.

This chain connects TRBV28 to TRBJ1-2, with TRBD1 as a possible D gene (5 bases). This CDR3 has 11 amino acids. Germline lookup yields CDR1 MDHEN and CDR2 SYDVKM. With 8 bases removed from V and 6 bases from J, the gap between germline ends came to 10 bases. The DNA for the CDR3 is TGTGCCAGCGTTTCGGGGGATGGCTACACCTTC. This sequence encodes CASVSGDGYTF.

This clone was observed once. The V call is TRBV5-1, the J call TRBJ1-4; D perhaps matches TRBD1 (5 bases). The V gene's germline CDR1 is SGHRS and CDR2 YFSETQ. V lost 5 bases and J lost 0, with 14 bases in between. The CDR3 sequence is 16 residues long. CDR3 loop: CASRADSIATNEKLFF. The CDR3, as DNA: TGCGCCAGCAGGGCTGACAGTATTGCAACTAATGAAAAACTGTTTTTT. The variable domain in full, completed from reference TRBV5-1 and TRBJ1-4, reads KAGVTQTPRYLIKTRGQQVTLSCSPISGHRSVSWYQQTPGQGLQFLFEYFSETQRNKGNFPGRFSGRQFSNSRSEMNVSTLELGDSALYLCASRADSIATNEKLFFGSGTQLSVL.

This sequence joins TRBV7-3 and TRBJ2-2; tentatively, D is TRBD1 (6 bases). The CDR3 sequence is 17 residues long. CDR1 SGHTA and CDR2 FQGTGA come from the germline V gene. V was pared by 5 bases and J by 1 base, with 17 bases between. The CDR3 sequence: CASSNHPGHGNTGELFF. As DNA, the CDR3 is TGTGCCAGCAGCAATCATCCGGGACATGGGAACACCGGGGAGCTGTTTTTT. Based on the CDR3 plus reference TRBV7-3 and TRBJ2-2, the full variable domain is GAGVSQTPSNKVTEKGKYVELRCDPISGHTALYWYRQSLGQGPEFLIYFQGTGAADDSGLPNDRFFAVRPEGSVSTLKIQRTERGDSAVYLCASSNHPGHGNTGELFFGEGSRLTVL.

The chain is built from TRBV3-1 (or the pseudogene TRBV3-2) and TRBJ1-2; TRBD1 aligns across 8 bases. The CDR3 contains 13 residues. Germline CDR1 reads LGHDT; CDR2 reads YNNKEL (reference sequence). Trimming took 4 bases from V and 5 from J; bases not matched to a gene: 3. Written as DNA, the CDR3 is TGTGCCAGCAGCCGACAGGGGACATATGGCTACACCTTC. Translating gives CASSRQGTYGYTF.

The chain uses TRBV24-1 and TRBJ2-5; 9 bases map to TRBD2. J gave up 5 bases and V 3 bases, and 3 bases lay outside the gene matches. Germline V gene lookup returns CDR1 KGHDR and CDR2 SFDVKD. The CDR3 covers 14 residues. The CDR3: CATSDGGRAETQYF. The CDR3 DNA follows: TGTGCCACCAGTGATGGCGGGAGGGCCGAGACCCAGTACTTC.

This clone was detected only once. The chain uses TRBV20-1 and TRBJ2-7; TRBD2 agrees at 10 bases. Germline V lookup: CDR1 DFQATT, CDR2 SNEGSKA (reference sequence). CDR3 length: 11 residues. In DNA, the CDR3 is TGCACCGGCACTAGCGGGGACGAGCAGTACTTC. Amino acids: CTGTSGDEQYF.

As for this clone: Other DNA sequences of this sample code for an identical CDR3. The V and J genes are TRBV19 and TRBJ1-2; D is possibly TRBD1 (6 bases). The CDR3 spans 12 residues. The germline gives CDR1 LNHDA, CDR2 SQIVND (reference sequence). The germline V and J ends were trimmed by 6 bases and 2 bases, with 7 bases remaining between them. The CDR3 sequence: CASSGQNYGYTF. The CDR3 DNA reads as TGTGCCAGTAGCGGACAGAACTATGGCTACACCTTC.

The chain is built from TRBV27 and TRBJ2-1, with 8 bases matching TRBD1. The CDR3 spans 13 residues. Germline V CDR1 and CDR2: MNHEY, SMNVEV (reference sequence). Trimming at V came to 8 bases and at J to 5 bases, leaving 5 bases not matched to a gene. Here the CDR3 reads CASGGTGNNEQFF. CDR3 nucleotides: TGTGCCAGCGGGGGGACAGGCAACAATGAGCAGTTCTTC.

V usage is TRBV28 and J usage is TRBJ2-7; no definite D call. CDR1 is MDHEN and CDR2 is SYDVKM in the germline V gene. Trimming took 2 bases from V and 4 from J, leaving 21 bases between them. The length of the CDR3 is 17 residues. The DNA of the CDR3 is TGTGCCAGCAGTTTAAAGACGCCCGGGTCCGTAGGATACGAGCAGTACTTC. Protein product: CASSLKTPGSVGYEQYF.

V usage is TRBV3-1 (or the pseudogene TRBV3-2) and J usage is TRBJ2-1; the D is unclear. The CDR3 totals 13 residues. V was trimmed by 2 bases and J by 4 bases, leaving 6 bases between them. The V gene's germline CDR1 is LGHDT and CDR2 YNNKEL (reference sequence). CDR3 DNA sequence: TGTGCCAGCAGCCAACTACTTTACAATGAGCAGTTCTTC. Its translation: CASSQLLYNEQFF.